The 14 T cell receptor beta chains in this list originate from one sample, sequenced in a study of molecular identifiers for immune sequencing clone quantification. TCRdb redid the calling of the PCR reads with MiXCR, one entry per CDR3 protein. Altogether some 650,000 distinct CDR3 sequences are present, approximately 20% being singletons, with the ten largest covering roughly 0.83%. Sequenced material: naive CD8+ T cells from blood, with Jurkat cell RNA spiked in. The subset was: FACS-sorted CD8+CD4-CCR7+CD45RA+ naive T cells. These receptors all come from a human donor in good health. Some libraries in this study had Jurkat cell RNA spiked in.

Turning to this clonotype: A much larger clone differs from this one at a single base, so this may be a read error. The CDR3 spells CASSVQGELNCGYTF. The CDR3, as DNA: TGTGCCAGCAGCGTCCAGGGAGAGCTAAACTGTGGCTACACCTTC. This chain links TRBV9 with TRBJ1-2, with D possibly TRBD1 on 5 matching bases. This CDR3 is 15 amino acids long. Germline CDR1 reads SGDLS; CDR2 reads YYNGEE.

A few counts support this clonotype. The gene calls are TRBV11-2 and TRBJ1-5; D gene ambiguous. Germline V CDR1 and CDR2: SGHAT, FQNNGV. CDR3 length equals 15 residues. V dropped 1 base and J dropped 6 bases, with 13 bases sitting between them. CDR3 bases: TGTGCCAGCAGCTTAGGAATGGGTGGAGGTCAGCCCCAGCATTTT. Residues: CASSLGMGGGQPQHF.

This chain links TRBV27 with TRBJ2-7; possibly TRBD2 for D (5 bases). This CDR3 spans 12 amino acids. CDR1 is MNHEY and CDR2 is SMNVEV in the germline V gene (reference sequence). The V and J ends lost 7 bases and 5 bases respectively, with 12 bases between them. CDR3 nucleotides: TGTGCCAGCATCGGGGTCACCAACGAGCAGTACTTC. This sequence encodes CASIGVTNEQYF.

This clonotype has at least ten counts. The V gene is TRBV18, the J gene TRBJ1-1; D is ambiguous. There are 13 residues in the CDR3. V was trimmed by 4 bases and J by 8 bases, leaving 14 bases between them. CDR1 KGHSH and CDR2 LQKENI come from the germline V gene. CDR3 residues: CASSLSRAREAFF. Here the CDR3 DNA reads TGTGCCAGCTCACTTTCGCGAGCCCGGGAAGCTTTCTTT.

This clonotype was recorded at least ten times. The chain is built from TRBV11-3 and TRBJ2-1, with D possibly being TRBD2 (5 bases). Germline CDR1 SGHNT, CDR2 YENEEA. V lost 5 bases to trimming and J lost 9 bases, with 14 bases between them. This CDR3 region has 13 residues. CDR3 DNA: TGTGCCAGCAGCCCTGCTGAGGGCGCTGAGCAGTTCTTC. This translates into CASSPAEGAEQFF.

There are many counts of this clonotype. The chain carries TRBV12-3 or TRBV12-4 and TRBJ1-6; tentative D call: TRBD1 (5 bases). Trimming pared 5 bases from V and 10 bases from J, leaving 12 bases between. The CDR3 length is 13 residues. The CDR3 loop reads CASSQGAGSPLHF. For the CDR3, the DNA is TGTGCCAGCAGTCAGGGAGCGGGCTCACCCCTCCACTTT.

There are many counts of this clonotype. The CDR3 nucleotides are TGCAGTGCTCTTCGACTAGCGGGGGGTAAGCTCGCATACGAGCAGTACTTC. Its protein product is CSALRLAGGKLAYEQYF. The chain is built from TRBV20-1 and TRBJ2-7; 13 bases are shared with TRBD2. J gave up 4 bases and V 5 bases, and 14 bases lay outside the gene matches. Germline V gene lookup returns CDR1 DFQATT and CDR2 SNEGSKA (reference sequence). This CDR3 has 17 amino acids.

The chain uses TRBV6-5 and TRBJ2-1; 11 nucleotides align to TRBD2. Germline V gives CDR1 MNHEY, CDR2 SVGAGI. The CDR3 has 16 amino acids. V was clipped by 2 bases and J by 5 bases; unmatched bases: 5. This CDR3 is CASSYPTSGTHNEQFF. The CDR3 nucleotides are TGTGCCAGCAGTTACCCGACTAGCGGGACCCACAATGAGCAGTTCTTC.

This clonotype was detected only a few times. V usage is TRBV12-3 or TRBV12-4 and J usage is TRBJ1-4, with 10 nucleotides matching TRBD1. The trim removed 7 bases at V and 8 bases at J, leaving 10 bases unmatched. This CDR3 contains 15 residues. CDR3 region: CASTLLPGQGEKLFF. CDR3 coding DNA: TGTGCCAGCACCCTTTTACCGGGACAGGGGGAAAAACTGTTTTTT.

The table lists this clonotype with many counts. The chain combines TRBV28 with TRBJ2-7; 8 positions agree with TRBD2. Germline loops: CDR1 MDHEN, CDR2 SYDVKM. V trimming: 3 bases; J trimming: 2 bases; junction bases outside the gene matches: 6. This CDR3 spans 15 amino acids. CDR3 residues: CASSFSVAGPYEQYF. In nucleotides, the CDR3 is TGTGCCAGCAGTTTTTCGGTAGCGGGGCCCTACGAGCAGTACTTC.

There are many counts of this clonotype. This sequence joins TRBV20-1 and TRBJ1-4, with D possibly being TRBD1 (6 bases). V lost 0 bases and J 4 bases, leaving 33 bases between the germline ends. Germline-derived CDR1 and CDR2 are DFQATT and SNEGSKA (reference sequence). The CDR3 runs to 22 residues. The CDR3 sequence: CSARDHLSPGTWKGVGNEKLFF. The CDR3 DNA reads as TGCAGTGCTAGAGACCACCTCTCCCCCGGGACATGGAAGGGAGTGGGTAATGAAAAACTGTTTTTT.

In its sample, this clonotype was seen a few times. V usage is TRBV5-1 and J usage is TRBJ2-7, with D possibly matching TRBD2 (7 bases). The CDR3 covers 15 residues. Germline V gene sequence: CDR1 SGHRS, CDR2 YFSETQ. The V gene lost 4 bases and the J gene lost 3 bases, with 17 bases spanning the gap. The CDR3 DNA is TGCGCCAGCAGCACCTCGGGGGGCGTTTTCTACGAGCAGTACTTC. As protein: CASSTSGGVFYEQYF.

This clonotype has a count of ten or more. This chain links TRBV19 with TRBJ1-1, with unresolved D. Germline V gene sequence: CDR1 LNHDA, CDR2 SQIVND (reference sequence). The ends were cut back, 3 bases at V and 4 bases at J, with 18 bases in the middle. The CDR3 runs to 16 residues. The CDR3 is CASSIRSPPEGTEAFF. In DNA form, the CDR3 reads TGTGCCAGTAGTATCAGGAGTCCCCCGGAGGGCACTGAAGCTTTCTTT.

This clonotype was recorded at least ten times. The gene calls are TRBV10-3 and TRBJ2-3; D is ambiguous. This CDR3 is 14 amino acids long. Per the germline V gene, CDR1 is ENHRY and CDR2 is SYGVKD. The V end lost 3 bases, the J end lost 0 bases, and 7 bases lay between the germline ends. The CDR3 region has the DNA TGTGCCATCAGTGACCTGATAAGCACAGATACGCAGTATTTT. Translating gives CAISDLISTDTQYF.